This TCR beta chain was recovered during a study of cytomegalovirus exposure and HLA in healthy donors. The germline gives CDR1 WNHNN, CDR2 SYGVQD (reference sequence). The CDR3 spans 17 residues. Trimming removed 3 bases from V and 0 bases from J, with 14 bases in between. With regard to this clone: Its antigen remains unknown.

Primers included in the PCR were 60 Vbeta and 13 Jbeta primers. Here immunoSEQ multiplex PCR was the method, and the copy in TCRdb shows in-frame clones only, minus some. The sample lists some 120,000 clones, around 72% occurring once. Study-wide results and caveats: Rare sequences made up most TCRs, while some public TCRs were found in many donors. The later analysis indicated that the majority of CMV-associated TCR beta chains appeared HLA-restricted.

The sequence was collected from a man younger than 40 in good health and CMV-seronegative. V usage is TRBV10-1 and J usage is TRBJ2-2, with D perhaps matching TRBD1 (6 bases). Source material: PBMCs. The CDR3 region has the DNA TGCGCCAGCAGTGATGGATTCGGACAGACGAACACCGGGGAGCTGTTTTTT. Translated: CASSDGFGQTNTGELFF.